The source of this TCR beta chain is a study of cytomegalovirus exposure and HLA in healthy donors. The PCR was carried out with 60 Vbeta primers and 13 Jbeta primers. Assay used: immunoSEQ multiplex PCR; TCRdb lists only in-frame clones, some missing. The sample holds around 140,000 clones; approximately 79% are singletons and the top ten take around 4.2%. Germline V gene data show CDR1 as SGHAT and CDR2 as FQNNGV. V shed 2 bases and J shed 0 bases, with 11 bases lying between them. This CDR3 comprises 15 residues. Study-level findings and limits: There were reportedly fewer N-insertions in an Asian-associated ancestry cluster than the roughly 670-donor mean, in a later analysis.

The donors gave bone marrow, and they were healthy. Concerning this clone: Its antigen is as yet unknown.

The V gene is TRBV11-2, the J gene TRBJ2-7, with a possible D match to TRBD2 (5 bases). The sample consisted of PBMCs. The source is a man aged 50 to 60 in good health and CMV-seropositive. The CDR3 bases are TGTGCCAGCAGCTTAAGAAGCGGCCTCTCCTACGAGCAGTACTTC. This sequence encodes CASSLRSGLSYEQYF.